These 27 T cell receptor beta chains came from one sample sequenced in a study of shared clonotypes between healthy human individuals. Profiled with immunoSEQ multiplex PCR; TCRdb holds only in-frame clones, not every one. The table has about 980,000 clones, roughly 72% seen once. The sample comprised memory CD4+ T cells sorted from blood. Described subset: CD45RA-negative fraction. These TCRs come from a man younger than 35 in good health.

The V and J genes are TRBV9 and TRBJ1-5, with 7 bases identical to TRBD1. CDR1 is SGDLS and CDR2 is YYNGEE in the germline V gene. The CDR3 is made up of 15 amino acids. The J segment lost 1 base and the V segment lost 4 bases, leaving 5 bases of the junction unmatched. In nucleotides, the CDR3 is TGTGCCAGCAGCCCTACGGACAGGAGCAATCAGCCCCAGCATTTT. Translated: CASSPTDRSNQPQHF.

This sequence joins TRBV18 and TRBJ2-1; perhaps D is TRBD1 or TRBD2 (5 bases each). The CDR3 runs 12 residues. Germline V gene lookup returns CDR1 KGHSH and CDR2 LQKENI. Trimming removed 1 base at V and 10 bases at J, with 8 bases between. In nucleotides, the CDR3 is TGTGCCAGCTCACCACTCGGGGCGGAGCAGTTCTTC. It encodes CASSPLGAEQFF. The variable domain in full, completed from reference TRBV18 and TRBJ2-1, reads NAGVMQNPRHLVRRRGQEARLRCSPMKGHSHVYWYRQLPEEGLKFMVYLQKENIIDESGMPKERFSAEFPKEGPSILRIQQVVRGDSAAYFCASSPLGAEQFFGPGTRLTVL.

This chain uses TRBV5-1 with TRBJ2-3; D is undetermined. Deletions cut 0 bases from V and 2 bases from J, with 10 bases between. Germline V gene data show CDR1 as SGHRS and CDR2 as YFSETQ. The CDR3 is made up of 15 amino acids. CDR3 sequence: CASSLVTRYTDTQYF. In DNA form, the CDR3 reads TGCGCCAGCAGCTTGGTTACCAGATACACAGATACGCAGTATTTT.

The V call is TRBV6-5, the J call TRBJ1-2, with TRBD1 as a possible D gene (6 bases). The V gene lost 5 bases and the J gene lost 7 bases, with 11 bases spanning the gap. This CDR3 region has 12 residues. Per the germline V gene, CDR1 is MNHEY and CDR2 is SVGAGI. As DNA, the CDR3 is TGTGCCAGCAGTCTGAAAGGGGGTGGCTACACCTTC. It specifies CASSLKGGGYTF.

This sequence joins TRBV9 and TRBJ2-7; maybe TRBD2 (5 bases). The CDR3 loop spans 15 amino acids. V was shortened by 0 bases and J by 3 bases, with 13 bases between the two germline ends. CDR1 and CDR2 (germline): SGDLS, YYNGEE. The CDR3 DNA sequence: TGTGCCAGCAGCGTAGGAGAGCCCGACTACTACGAGCAGTACTTC. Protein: CASSVGEPDYYEQYF. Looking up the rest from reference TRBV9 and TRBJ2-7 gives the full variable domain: DSGVTQTPKHLITATGQRVTLRCSPRSGDLSVYWYQQSLDQGLQFLIQYYNGEERAKGNILERFSAQQFPDLHSELNLSSLELGDSALYFCASSVGEPDYYEQYFGPGTRLTVT.

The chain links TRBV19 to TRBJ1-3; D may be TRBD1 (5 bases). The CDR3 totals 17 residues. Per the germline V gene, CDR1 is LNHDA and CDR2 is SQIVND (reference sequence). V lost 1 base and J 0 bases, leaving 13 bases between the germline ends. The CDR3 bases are TGTGCCAGTAGTATAGGGGGGACGCCGATCTCTGGAAACACCATATATTTT. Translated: CASSIGGTPISGNTIYF.

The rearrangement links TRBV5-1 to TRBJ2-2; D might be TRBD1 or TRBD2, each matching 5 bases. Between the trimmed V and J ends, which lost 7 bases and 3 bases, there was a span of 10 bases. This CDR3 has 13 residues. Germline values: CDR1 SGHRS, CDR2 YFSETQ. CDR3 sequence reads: CASQRGDTGELFF. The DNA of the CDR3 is TGCGCCAGCCAGCGAGGGGACACCGGGGAGCTGTTTTTT.

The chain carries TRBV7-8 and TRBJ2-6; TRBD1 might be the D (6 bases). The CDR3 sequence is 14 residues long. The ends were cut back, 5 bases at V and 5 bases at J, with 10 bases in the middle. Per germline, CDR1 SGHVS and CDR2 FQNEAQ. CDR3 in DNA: TGTGCCAGCAGCCTACAGGGCAGGGCCAACGTCCTGACTTTC. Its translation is CASSLQGRANVLTF.

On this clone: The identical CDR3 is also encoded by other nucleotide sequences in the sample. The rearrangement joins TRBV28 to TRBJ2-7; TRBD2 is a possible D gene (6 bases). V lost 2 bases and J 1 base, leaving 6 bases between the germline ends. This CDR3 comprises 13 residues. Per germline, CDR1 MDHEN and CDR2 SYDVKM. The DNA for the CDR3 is TGTGCCAGCAGTTTAGGAGGGTCCTACGAGCAGTACTTC. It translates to CASSLGGSYEQYF. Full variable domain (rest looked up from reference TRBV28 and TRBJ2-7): DVKVTQSSRYLVKRTGEKVFLECVQDMDHENMFWYRQDPGLGLRLIYFSYDVKMKEKGDIPEGYSVSREKKERFSLILESASTNQTSMYLCASSLGGSYEQYFGPGTRLTVT.

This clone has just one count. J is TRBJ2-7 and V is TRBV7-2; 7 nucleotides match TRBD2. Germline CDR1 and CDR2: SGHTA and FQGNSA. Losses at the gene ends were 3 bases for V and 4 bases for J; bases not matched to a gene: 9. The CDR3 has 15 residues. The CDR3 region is CASSFRLADVYEQYF. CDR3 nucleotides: TGTGCCAGCAGCTTCCGACTAGCAGATGTGTACGAGCAGTACTTC.

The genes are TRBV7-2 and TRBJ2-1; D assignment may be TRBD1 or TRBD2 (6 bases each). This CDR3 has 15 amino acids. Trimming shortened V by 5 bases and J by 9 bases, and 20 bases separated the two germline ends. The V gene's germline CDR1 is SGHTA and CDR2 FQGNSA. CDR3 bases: TGTGCCAGCAGCACCATTGGGGGGCCACCCTTTGAGCAGTTCTTC. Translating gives CASSTIGGPPFEQFF.

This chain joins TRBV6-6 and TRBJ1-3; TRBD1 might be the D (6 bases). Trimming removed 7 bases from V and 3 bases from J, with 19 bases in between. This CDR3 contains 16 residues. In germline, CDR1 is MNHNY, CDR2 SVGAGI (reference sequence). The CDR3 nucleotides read TGTGCCAGCAACCCTACCCCCGGGACATATGGAAACACCATATATTTT. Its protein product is CASNPTPGTYGNTIYF.

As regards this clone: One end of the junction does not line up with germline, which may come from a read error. CDR3 bases: TGTGCCAGCAGTGGCGGGCCGTTTTTGGGGAACTTC. Translation: CASSGGPFLGNF. The chain is built from TRBV2 and TRBJ1-2; no reliable D call. The CDR3 spans 12 residues. CDR1 and CDR2 from the germline V gene are SNHLY and FYNNEI.

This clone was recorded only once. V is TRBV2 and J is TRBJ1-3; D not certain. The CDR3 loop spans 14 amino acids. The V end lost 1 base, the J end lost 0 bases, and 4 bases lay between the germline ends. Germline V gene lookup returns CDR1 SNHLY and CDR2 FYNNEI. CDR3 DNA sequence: TGTGCCAGCAGTGAAGTTGACTCTGGAAACACCATATATTTT. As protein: CASSEVDSGNTIYF.

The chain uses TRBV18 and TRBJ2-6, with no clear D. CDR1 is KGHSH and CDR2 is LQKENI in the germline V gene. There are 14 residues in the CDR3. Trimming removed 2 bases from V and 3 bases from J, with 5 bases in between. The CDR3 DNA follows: TGTGCCAGCTCACCAAAAGGTGGGGCCAACGTCCTGACTTTC. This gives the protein CASSPKGGANVLTF.

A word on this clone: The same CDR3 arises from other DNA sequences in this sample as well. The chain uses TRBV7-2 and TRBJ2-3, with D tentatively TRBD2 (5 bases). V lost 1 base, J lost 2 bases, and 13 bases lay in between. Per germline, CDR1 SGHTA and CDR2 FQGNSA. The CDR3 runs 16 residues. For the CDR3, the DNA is TGTGCCAGCAGCTTAGGAGCCAGCGGAGCCACAGATACGCAGTATTTT. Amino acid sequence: CASSLGASGATDTQYF.

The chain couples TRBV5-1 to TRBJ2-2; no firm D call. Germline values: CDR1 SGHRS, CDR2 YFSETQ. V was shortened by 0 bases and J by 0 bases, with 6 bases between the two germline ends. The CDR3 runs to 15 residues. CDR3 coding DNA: TGCGCCAGCAGCTTGGGCAGCACGAACACCGGGGAGCTGTTTTTT. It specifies CASSLGSTNTGELFF.

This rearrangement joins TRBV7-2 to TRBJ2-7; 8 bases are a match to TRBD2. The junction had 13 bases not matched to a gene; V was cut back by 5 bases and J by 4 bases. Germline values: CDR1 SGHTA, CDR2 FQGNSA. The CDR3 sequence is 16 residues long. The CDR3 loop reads CASSTPERGFEYEQYF. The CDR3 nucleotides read TGTGCCAGCAGCACACCCGAGCGGGGGTTCGAGTACGAGCAGTACTTC.

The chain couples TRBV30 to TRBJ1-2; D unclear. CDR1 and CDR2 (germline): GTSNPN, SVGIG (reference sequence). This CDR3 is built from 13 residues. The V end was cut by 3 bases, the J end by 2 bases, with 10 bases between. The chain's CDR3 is CAWSAQQNYGYTF. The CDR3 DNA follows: TGTGCCTGGAGCGCACAGCAAAACTATGGCTACACCTTC.

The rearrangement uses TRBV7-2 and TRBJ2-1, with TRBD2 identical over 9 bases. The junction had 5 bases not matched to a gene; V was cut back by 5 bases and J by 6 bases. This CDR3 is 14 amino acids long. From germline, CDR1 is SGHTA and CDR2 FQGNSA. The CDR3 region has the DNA TGTGCCAGCAGCCGGACTAGCGAGCCCAATGAGCAGTTCTTC. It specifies CASSRTSEPNEQFF.

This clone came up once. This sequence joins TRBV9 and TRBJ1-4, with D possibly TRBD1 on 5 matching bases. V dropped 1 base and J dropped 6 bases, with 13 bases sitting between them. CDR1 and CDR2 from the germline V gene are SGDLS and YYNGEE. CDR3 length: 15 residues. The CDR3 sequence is CASSVSPRGDEKLFF. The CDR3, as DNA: TGTGCCAGCAGCGTATCCCCACGGGGGGATGAAAAACTGTTTTTT. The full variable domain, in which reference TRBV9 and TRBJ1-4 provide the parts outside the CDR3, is DSGVTQTPKHLITATGQRVTLRCSPRSGDLSVYWYQQSLDQGLQFLIQYYNGEERAKGNILERFSAQQFPDLHSELNLSSLELGDSALYFCASSVSPRGDEKLFFGSGTQLSVL.

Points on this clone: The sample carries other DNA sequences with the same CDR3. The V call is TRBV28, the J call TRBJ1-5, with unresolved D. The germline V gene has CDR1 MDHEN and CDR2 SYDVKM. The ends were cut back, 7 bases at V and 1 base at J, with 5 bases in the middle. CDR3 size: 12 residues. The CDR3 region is CASTLSNQPQHF. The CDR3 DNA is TGTGCCAGCACCTTAAGCAATCAGCCCCAGCATTTT.

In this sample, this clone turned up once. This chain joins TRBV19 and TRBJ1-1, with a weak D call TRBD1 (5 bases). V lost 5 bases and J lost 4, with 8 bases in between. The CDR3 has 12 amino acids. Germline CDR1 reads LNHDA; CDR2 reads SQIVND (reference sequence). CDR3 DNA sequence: TGTGCCAGTAGTCTGCAGGGCACTGAAGCTTTCTTT. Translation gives CASSLQGTEAFF.

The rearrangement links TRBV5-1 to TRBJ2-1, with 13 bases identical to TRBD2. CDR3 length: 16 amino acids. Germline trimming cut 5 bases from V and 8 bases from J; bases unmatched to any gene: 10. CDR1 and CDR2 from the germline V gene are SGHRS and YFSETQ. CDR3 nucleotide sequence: TGCGCCAGCAGTAGTTACGGACTAGCGGGAGTCGATGAGCAGTTCTTC. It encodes CASSSYGLAGVDEQFF. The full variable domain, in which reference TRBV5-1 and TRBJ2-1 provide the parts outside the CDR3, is KAGVTQTPRYLIKTRGQQVTLSCSPISGHRSVSWYQQTPGQGLQFLFEYFSETQRNKGNFPGRFSGRQFSNSRSEMNVSTLELGDSALYLCASSSYGLAGVDEQFFGPGTRLTVL.

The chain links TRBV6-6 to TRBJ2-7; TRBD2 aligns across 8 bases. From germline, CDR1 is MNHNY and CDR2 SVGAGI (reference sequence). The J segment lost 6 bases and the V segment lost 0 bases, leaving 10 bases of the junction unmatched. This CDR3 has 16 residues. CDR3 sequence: CASSYSGGGLPLEQYF. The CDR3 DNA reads TGTGCCAGCAGTTACTCCGGGGGGGGTCTCCCCCTCGAGCAGTACTTC.

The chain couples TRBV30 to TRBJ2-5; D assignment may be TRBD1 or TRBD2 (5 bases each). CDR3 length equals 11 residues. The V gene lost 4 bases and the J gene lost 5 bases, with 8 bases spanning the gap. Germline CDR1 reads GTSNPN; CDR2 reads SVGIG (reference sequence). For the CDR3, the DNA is TGTGCCTGGACCTGGGGGGAGACCCAGTACTTC. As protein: CAWTWGETQYF.

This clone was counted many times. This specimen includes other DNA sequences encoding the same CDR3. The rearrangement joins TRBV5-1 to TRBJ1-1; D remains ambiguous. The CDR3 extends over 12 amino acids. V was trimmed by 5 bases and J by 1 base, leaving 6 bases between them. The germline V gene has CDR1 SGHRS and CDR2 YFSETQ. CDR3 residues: CASSTANTEAFF. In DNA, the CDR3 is TGCGCCAGCAGTACGGCGAACACTGAAGCTTTCTTT.